Listed here are 12 T cell receptor beta chains from one sample, sequenced in a study of T-cell reconstitution after alpha-beta-depleted transplantation in children. Using unique molecular identifiers, the investigators prepared the TCRbeta library. MiXCR, applied by TCRdb to the PCR reads, yields one record per CDR3 protein. The sample has 480,000 or so distinct CDR3 sequences, under 12% seen once. The sequencing here drew on PBMCs, taken before TCRalphabeta/CD19-depleted stem cell transplant. The source is a child aged 2 to 10 with inherited bone marrow failure, due to receive a stem cell transplant.

CDR3 DNA: TGCGCCAGCAGCCCTGGGACAGCCTACAGCCTCCTACGAAACACCATATATTTT. This codes for CASSPGTAYSLLRNTIYF. The gene calls are TRBV5-1 and TRBJ1-3; 7 bases align to TRBD1. V was pared by 4 bases and J by 5 bases, with 18 bases of the junction left unmatched. The germline V gene has CDR1 SGHRS and CDR2 YFSETQ. The CDR3 covers 18 residues.

This clonotype was recorded a few times. The chain links TRBV23-1 to TRBJ2-2, with 9 positions matching TRBD2. TRBV23-1 is an ORF, with its function uncertain. The V and J ends lost 7 bases and 3 bases, in that order; junction bases with no gene match: 6. This CDR3 comprises 15 residues. CDR3 loop: CASKRLAGHTGELFF. The CDR3 coding sequence is TGCGCCAGCAAACGCCTAGCGGGACACACCGGGGAGCTGTTTTTT.

This clonotype was recorded at least ten times. The chain joins TRBV7-9 to TRBJ2-7; D is perhaps TRBD1 (5 bases). The CDR3 consists of 15 residues. CDR1 is SEHNR and CDR2 is FQNEAQ in the germline V gene (reference sequence). The V gene lost 0 bases and the J gene lost 2 bases, with 11 bases spanning the gap. CDR3 protein: CASSLARGAAYEQYF. The CDR3 nucleotides read TGTGCCAGCAGCTTAGCGCGTGGGGCTGCCTACGAGCAGTACTTC.

This clonotype was seen more than once but under ten times. The chain combines TRBV29-1 with TRBJ2-2; 8 nucleotides align to TRBD2. V trimming: 4 bases; J trimming: 5 bases; junction bases outside the gene matches: 12. The CDR3 totals 16 residues. CDR1 and CDR2 from the germline V gene are SQVTM and ANQGSEA. Written as DNA, the CDR3 is TGCAGCGTTGGGTCAAGCCGGGAGGGCCTTACCGGGGAGCTGTTTTTT. This codes for CSVGSSREGLTGELFF.

This clonotype was observed at least ten times. The chain joins TRBV20-1 to TRBJ1-1; D is unresolved. Germline CDR1 DFQATT, CDR2 SNEGSKA (reference sequence). This CDR3 is built from 12 residues. Trimming shortened V by 6 bases and J by 1 base, and 9 bases separated the two germline ends. As DNA, the CDR3 is TGCAGTGCCCCCCTGCAGAACACTGAAGCTTTCTTT. Translating gives CSAPLQNTEAFF.

This clonotype was counted between two and nine times. V usage is TRBV23-1 and J usage is TRBJ1-2; TRBD1 might be the D (6 bases). TRBV23-1 is recorded as an ORF, its role being uncertain. The CDR3 length is 15 residues. The V end lost 5 bases, the J end lost 4 bases, and 17 bases lay between the germline ends. The CDR3 protein is CASSTQIGGLYGYTF. The CDR3 region has the DNA TGCGCCAGCAGTACCCAAATAGGGGGTCTCTATGGCTACACCTTC.

This clonotype was seen only a few times. This rearrangement joins TRBV7-2 to TRBJ2-1, with D tentatively TRBD2 (6 bases). Trimming cost V 1 base and J 3 bases, with 13 bases left between them. The CDR3 has 16 amino acids. Germline assignment: CDR1 SGHTA and CDR2 FQGNSA. The CDR3: CASSLELANVYNEQFF. DNA for the CDR3: TGTGCCAGCAGCTTAGAACTAGCAAACGTCTACAATGAGCAGTTCTTC.

In this sample, this clonotype turned up many times. V gene TRBV20-1 combines with J gene TRBJ2-7; TRBD2 is a possible D gene (6 bases). V dropped 6 bases and J dropped 3 bases, with 9 bases sitting between them. This CDR3 has 11 residues. Looked up from germline, CDR1 is DFQATT and CDR2 is SNEGSKA (reference sequence). The CDR3 reads CSAPAGYEQYF. As DNA, the CDR3 is TGCAGTGCCCCAGCGGGCTACGAGCAGTACTTC.

This clonotype has at least ten counts. The genes are TRBV11-1 and TRBJ2-1; 10 positions match TRBD2. The CDR3 contains 18 residues. Unmatched junction bases numbered 13, after V lost 0 bases and J lost 8 bases. From germline, CDR1 is SGHAT and CDR2 FQDESV (reference sequence). CDR3 loop: CASSLAVQVAGGLDEQFF. DNA for the CDR3: TGTGCCAGCAGCTTAGCGGTCCAGGTAGCGGGAGGACTTGATGAGCAGTTCTTC.

This clonotype appeared many times. The chain combines TRBV6-5 with TRBJ2-7, with no clear D. V was trimmed by 0 bases and J by 3 bases, leaving 12 bases between them. The CDR3 sequence is 15 residues long. Germline CDR1 is MNHEY and CDR2 is SVGAGI. CDR3 sequence (DNA): TGTGCCAGCAGTTACTCCGCCGGACCTTACTACGAGCAGTACTTC. Translating it yields CASSYSAGPYYEQYF.

This clonotype was counted many times. J is TRBJ1-2 and V is TRBV5-1; D call uncertain. The V gene lost 4 bases and the J gene lost 0 bases, with 22 bases spanning the gap. In germline, CDR1 is SGHRS, CDR2 YFSETQ. This CDR3 comprises 18 residues. DNA for the CDR3: TGCGCCAGCAGCCTGTTTTCCAGGATCTCAGCTTCTAACTATGGCTACACCTTC. Its protein product is CASSLFSRISASNYGYTF. Using reference TRBV5-1 and TRBJ1-2 for the parts outside the CDR3, the full variable domain is KAGVTQTPRYLIKTRGQQVTLSCSPISGHRSVSWYQQTPGQGLQFLFEYFSETQRNKGNFPGRFSGRQFSNSRSEMNVSTLELGDSALYLCASSLFSRISASNYGYTFGSGTRLTVV.

In this sample, this clonotype turned up a few times. The CDR3 DNA reads TGTGCCAGCAGCCGCCCGGACACCACCTACGAGCAGTACTTC. The encoded protein is CASSRPDTTYEQYF. This chain links TRBV5-6 with TRBJ2-7, with a weak D call TRBD1 (5 bases). Per the germline V gene, CDR1 is SGHDT and CDR2 is YYEEEE. Trimming took 4 bases from V and 2 from J, leaving 13 bases between them. The CDR3 length is 14 residues.